This entry is about one T cell receptor beta chain. Its antigen remains unknown. This CDR3 spans 16 amino acids. The junction had 7 bases not matched to a gene; V was cut back by 3 bases and J by 0 bases. Unique molecular identifiers were incorporated into the prepared TCRbeta library. One entry per CDR3 protein, called by TCRdb with MiXCR from the PCR reads. The sample carries approximately 230,000 distinct CDR3 sequences, roughly a quarter recorded once. These data originate in a study of T-cell reconstitution after alpha-beta-depleted transplantation in children. Regarding the study as a whole: Where some patients showed high TCRbeta diversity at day 60, it came from recipient T cells and thymic progenitors that had survived. T-cell counts and diversity at one year following transplant were attributed mainly to newly produced T cells.

The input for sequencing was PBMCs, mostly from graft donor cells, taken 360 days after TCRalphabeta/CD19-depleted stem cell transplant. The V and J genes are TRBV12-3 or TRBV12-4 and TRBJ2-5; TRBD2 agrees at 7 bases. The source of this sequence is a female patient between 2 and 15 years old who had a stem cell transplant for congenital amegakaryocytic thrombocytopenia, so the T cells may come from the graft donor. The CDR3 DNA is TGTGCCAGCAGTTTGGCCCGGCGGGGGTACCAAGAGACCCAGTACTTC. Amino acids: CASSLARRGYQETQYF.